Given below is one TCR beta chain in context. Per the original methods: From reference gene primer amplification, estimates of nucleated cell counts were derived. TCRdb keeps only in-frame clones here, not all; method: immunoSEQ multiplex PCR. The V and J calls and clone size were taken over from that table, and D and trimming were inferred from the DNA. The profile covers around 160,000 clones, with roughly 76% appearing a single time and 7.5% to 9.5% taken by the ten largest. These data belong to a study of blood T cell repertoires in COVID-19. In the study overall: Samples came from the United States, Italy and Spain, spanning acute and convalescent COVID-19. Nucleic acid was either cDNA or gDNA, and it came from T cells, B-cell-depleted T cells, or PBMCs.

The CDR3 sequence is 15 residues long. CDR1 is LNHNV and CDR2 is YYDKDF in the germline V gene (reference sequence). The V gene end was trimmed by 3 bases and the J gene end by 3 bases; junction bases not matched to a gene: 5. The source is a human donor with acute or convalescent COVID-19. The donor label of this sample is uncertain. Sample: peripheral blood. The chain uses TRBV15 and TRBJ1-5, with 7 positions matching TRBD1. CDR3 coding DNA: TGTGCCACCAGCAGGGTAACAGGGGTCAATCAGCCCCAGCATTTT. Translation gives CATSRVTGVNQPQHF.